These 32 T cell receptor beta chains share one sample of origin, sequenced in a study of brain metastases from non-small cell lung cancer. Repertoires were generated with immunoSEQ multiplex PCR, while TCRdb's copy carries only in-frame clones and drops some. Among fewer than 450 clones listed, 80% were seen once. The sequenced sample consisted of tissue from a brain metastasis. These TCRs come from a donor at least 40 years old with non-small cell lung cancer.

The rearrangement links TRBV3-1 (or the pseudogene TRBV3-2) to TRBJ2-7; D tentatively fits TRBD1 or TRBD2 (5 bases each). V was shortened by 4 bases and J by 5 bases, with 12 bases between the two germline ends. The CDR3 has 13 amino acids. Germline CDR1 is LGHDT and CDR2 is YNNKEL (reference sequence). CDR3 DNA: TGTGCCAGCAGCCGGGCGAGGGGCGACGAGCAGTACTTC. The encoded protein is CASSRARGDEQYF.

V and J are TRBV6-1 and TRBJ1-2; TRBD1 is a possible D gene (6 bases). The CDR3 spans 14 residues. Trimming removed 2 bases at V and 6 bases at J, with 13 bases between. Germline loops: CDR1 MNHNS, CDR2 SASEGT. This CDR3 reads CASSELGGADGYTF. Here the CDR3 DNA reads TGTGCCAGCAGTGAACTTGGGGGCGCGGATGGCTACACCTTC.

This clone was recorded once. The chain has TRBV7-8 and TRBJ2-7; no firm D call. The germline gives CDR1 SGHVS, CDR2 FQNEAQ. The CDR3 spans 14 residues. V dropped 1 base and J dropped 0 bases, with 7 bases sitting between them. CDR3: CASSLGSHSYEQYF. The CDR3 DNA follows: TGTGCCAGCAGCTTAGGCTCCCACTCCTACGAGCAGTACTTC. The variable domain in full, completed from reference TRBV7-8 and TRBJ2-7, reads GAGVSQSPRYKVAKRGQDVALRCDPISGHVSLFWYQQALGQGPEFLTYFQNEAQLDKSGLPSDRFFAERPEGSVSTLKIQRTQQEDSAVYLCASSLGSHSYEQYFGPGTRLTVT.

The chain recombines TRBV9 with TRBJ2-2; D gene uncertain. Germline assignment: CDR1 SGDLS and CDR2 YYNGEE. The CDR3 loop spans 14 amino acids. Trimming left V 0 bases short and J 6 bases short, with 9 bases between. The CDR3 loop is CASSVGGVPGELFF. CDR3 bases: TGTGCCAGCAGCGTAGGTGGGGTTCCCGGGGAGCTGTTTTTT.

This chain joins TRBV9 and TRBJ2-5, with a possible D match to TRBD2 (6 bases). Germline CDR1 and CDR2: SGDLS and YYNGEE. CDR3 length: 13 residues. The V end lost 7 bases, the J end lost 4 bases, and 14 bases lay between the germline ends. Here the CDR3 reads CASSPGDGETQYF. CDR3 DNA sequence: TGTGCCAGCTCCCCGGGGGACGGAGAGACCCAGTACTTC.

The CDR3 nucleotides read TGTGCCAGCAGCGTGGGGACAGGTGGTAATTCACCCCTCCACTTT. Its translation: CASSVGTGGNSPLHF. The chain has TRBV9 and TRBJ1-6; 8 bases align to TRBD1. The J segment lost 6 bases and the V segment lost 2 bases, leaving 4 bases of the junction unmatched. This CDR3 spans 15 amino acids. Per germline, CDR1 SGDLS and CDR2 YYNGEE.

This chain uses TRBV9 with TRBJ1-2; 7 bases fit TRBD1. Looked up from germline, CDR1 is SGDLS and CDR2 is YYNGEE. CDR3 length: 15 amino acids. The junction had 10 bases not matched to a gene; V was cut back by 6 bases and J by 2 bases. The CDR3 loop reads CASIVGDRVNYGYTF. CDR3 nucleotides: TGTGCCAGCATCGTCGGAGACAGGGTGAACTATGGCTACACCTTC.

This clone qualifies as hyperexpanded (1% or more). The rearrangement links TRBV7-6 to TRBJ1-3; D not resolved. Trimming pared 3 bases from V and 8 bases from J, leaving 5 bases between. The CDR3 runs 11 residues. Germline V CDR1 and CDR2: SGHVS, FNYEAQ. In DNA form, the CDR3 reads TGTGCCAGCAGCTTGTCGGACACCATATATTTT. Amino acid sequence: CASSLSDTIYF.

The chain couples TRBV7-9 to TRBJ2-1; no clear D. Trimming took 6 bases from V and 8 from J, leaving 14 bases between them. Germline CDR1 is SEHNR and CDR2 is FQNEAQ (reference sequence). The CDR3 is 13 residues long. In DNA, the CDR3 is TGTGCCAGCAGTACGGACCCCGAGTATGAGCAGTTCTTC. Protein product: CASSTDPEYEQFF.

The CDR3 DNA reads TGTGCCAGCAGCGTAGAAAGACAGGCTGGGGGAGGCTACACCTTC. Translated, it gives CASSVERQAGGGYTF. The chain carries TRBV9 and TRBJ1-2, with a tentative D call TRBD1 (6 bases). The germline CDR1 and CDR2 sequences are SGDLS and YYNGEE. Trimming removed 0 bases from V and 8 bases from J, with 17 bases in between. The CDR3 covers 15 residues.

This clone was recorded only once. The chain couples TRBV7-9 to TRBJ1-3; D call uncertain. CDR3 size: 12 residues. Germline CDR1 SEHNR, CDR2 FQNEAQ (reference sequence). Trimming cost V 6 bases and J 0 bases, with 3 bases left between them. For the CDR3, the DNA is TGTGCCAGCAGAAACTCTGGAAACACCATATATTTT. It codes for CASRNSGNTIYF.

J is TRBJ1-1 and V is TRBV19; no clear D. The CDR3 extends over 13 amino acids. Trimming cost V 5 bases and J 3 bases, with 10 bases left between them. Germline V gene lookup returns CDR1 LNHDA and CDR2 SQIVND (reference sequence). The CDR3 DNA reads TGTGCCAGTAGTTACAGCGGTGACACTGAAGCTTTCTTT. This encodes CASSYSGDTEAFF.

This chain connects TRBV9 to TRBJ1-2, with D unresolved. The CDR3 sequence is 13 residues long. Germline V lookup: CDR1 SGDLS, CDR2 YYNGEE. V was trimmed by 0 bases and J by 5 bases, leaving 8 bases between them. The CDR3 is CASSVADGYGYTF. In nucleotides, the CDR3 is TGTGCCAGCAGCGTAGCGGACGGTTATGGCTACACCTTC.

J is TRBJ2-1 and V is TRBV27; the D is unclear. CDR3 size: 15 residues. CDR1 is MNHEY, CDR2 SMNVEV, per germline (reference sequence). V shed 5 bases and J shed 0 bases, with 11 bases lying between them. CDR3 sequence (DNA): TGTGCCAGCAGTGATGTTTTGGACTCCTACAATGAGCAGTTCTTC. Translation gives CASSDVLDSYNEQFF.

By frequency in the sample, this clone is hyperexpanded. The CDR3 here is CASSYGTDISYEQYF. The DNA for the CDR3 is TGTGCCAGCAGTTACGGTACGGATATTTCCTACGAGCAGTACTTC. The rearrangement joins TRBV6-2 or TRBV6-3 to TRBJ2-7; D remains unclear. Between the trimmed V and J ends, which lost 2 bases and 1 base, there was a span of 12 bases. The CDR3 is 15 residues long. The germline V gene encodes CDR1 MNHEY and CDR2 SVGEGT.

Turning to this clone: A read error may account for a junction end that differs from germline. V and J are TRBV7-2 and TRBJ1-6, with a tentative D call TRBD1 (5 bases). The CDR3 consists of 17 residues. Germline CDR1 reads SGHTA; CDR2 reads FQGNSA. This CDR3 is CASNLVGGSSYNSPLHF. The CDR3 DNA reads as TGTGCCAGCAACTTAGTGGGGGGGAGCTCCTATAATTCACCCCTCCACTTT.

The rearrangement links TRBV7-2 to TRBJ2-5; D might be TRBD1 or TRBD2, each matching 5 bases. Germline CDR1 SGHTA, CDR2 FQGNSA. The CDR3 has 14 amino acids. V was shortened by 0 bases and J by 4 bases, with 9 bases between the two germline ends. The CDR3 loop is CASSLAGAGETQYF. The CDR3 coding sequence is TGTGCCAGCAGCTTAGCAGGGGCGGGAGAGACCCAGTACTTC.

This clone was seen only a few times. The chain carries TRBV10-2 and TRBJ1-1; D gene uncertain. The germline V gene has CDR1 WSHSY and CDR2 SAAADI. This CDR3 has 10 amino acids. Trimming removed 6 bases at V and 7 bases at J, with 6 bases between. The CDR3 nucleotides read TGCGCCAGCAGAGAGGTTGAAGCTTTCTTT. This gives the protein CASREVEAFF.

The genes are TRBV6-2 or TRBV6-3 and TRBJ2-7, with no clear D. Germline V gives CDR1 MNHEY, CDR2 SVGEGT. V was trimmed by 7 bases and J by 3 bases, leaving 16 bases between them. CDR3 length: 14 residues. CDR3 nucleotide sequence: TGTGCCAGCACCCCGGTGGAGTCCCACTACGAGCAGTACTTC. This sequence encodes CASTPVESHYEQYF.

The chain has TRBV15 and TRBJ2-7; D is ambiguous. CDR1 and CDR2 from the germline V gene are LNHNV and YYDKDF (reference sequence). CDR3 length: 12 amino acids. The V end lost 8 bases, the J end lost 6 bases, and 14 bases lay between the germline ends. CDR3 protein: CATAQKPGEQYF. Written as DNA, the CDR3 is TGTGCCACCGCTCAGAAGCCCGGCGAGCAGTACTTC.

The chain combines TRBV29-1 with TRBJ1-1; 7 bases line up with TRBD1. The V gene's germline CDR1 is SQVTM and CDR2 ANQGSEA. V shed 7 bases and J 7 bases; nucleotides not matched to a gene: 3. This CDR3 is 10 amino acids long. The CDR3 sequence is CSDGDSEAFF. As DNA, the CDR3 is TGCAGCGACGGGGACAGTGAAGCTTTCTTT.

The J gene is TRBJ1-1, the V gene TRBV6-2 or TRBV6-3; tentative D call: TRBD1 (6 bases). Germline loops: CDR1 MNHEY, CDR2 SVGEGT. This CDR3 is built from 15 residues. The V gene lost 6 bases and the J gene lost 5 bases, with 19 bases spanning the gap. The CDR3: CASSQLYRVGTEAFF. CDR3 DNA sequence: TGTGCCAGCAGCCAGCTATACAGGGTAGGTACTGAAGCTTTCTTT.

CDR3 bases: TGTGCCAGCAGTTTAGGAGCAGGAAGATATAGCAATCAGCCCCAGCATTTT. The encoded protein is CASSLGAGRYSNQPQHF. J is TRBJ1-5 and V is TRBV27; no clear D gene. This CDR3 region has 17 residues. CDR1 MNHEY and CDR2 SMNVEV come from the germline V gene (reference sequence). The germline V and J ends were trimmed by 2 bases and 0 bases, with 14 bases remaining between them.

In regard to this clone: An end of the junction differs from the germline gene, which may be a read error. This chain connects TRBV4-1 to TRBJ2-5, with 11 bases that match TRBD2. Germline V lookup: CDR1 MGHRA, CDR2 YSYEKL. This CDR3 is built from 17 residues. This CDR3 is CANSQAPVAGGLETQYF. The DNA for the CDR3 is TGCGCCAACAGCCAAGCCCCTGTAGCGGGGGGGCTGGAGACCCAGTACTTC.

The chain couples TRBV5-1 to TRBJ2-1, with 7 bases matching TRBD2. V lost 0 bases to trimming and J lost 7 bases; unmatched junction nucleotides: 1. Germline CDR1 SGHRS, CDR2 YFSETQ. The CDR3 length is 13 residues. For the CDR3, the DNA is TGCGCCAGCAGCTTGGCAGCGGGGAATGAGCAGTTCTTC. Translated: CASSLAAGNEQFF.

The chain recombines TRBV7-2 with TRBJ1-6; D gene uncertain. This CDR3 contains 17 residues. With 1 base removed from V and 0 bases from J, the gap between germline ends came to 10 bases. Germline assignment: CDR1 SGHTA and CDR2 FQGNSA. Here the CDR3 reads CASSLVGRSSYNSPLHF. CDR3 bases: TGTGCCAGCAGCTTAGTGGGGAGGAGCTCCTATAATTCACCCCTCCACTTT.

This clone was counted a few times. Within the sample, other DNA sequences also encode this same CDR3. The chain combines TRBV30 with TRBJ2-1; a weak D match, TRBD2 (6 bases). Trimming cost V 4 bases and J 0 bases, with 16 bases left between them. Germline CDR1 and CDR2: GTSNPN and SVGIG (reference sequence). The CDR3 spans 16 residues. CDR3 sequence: CAWMEEGEISYNEQFF. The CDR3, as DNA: TGTGCCTGGATGGAGGAGGGCGAGATCTCCTACAATGAGCAGTTCTTC.

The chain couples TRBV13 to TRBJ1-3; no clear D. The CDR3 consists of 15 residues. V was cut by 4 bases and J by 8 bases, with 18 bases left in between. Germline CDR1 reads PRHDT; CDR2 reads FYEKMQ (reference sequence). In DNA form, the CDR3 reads TGTGCCAGCAGCTCTAGCCGTGAGGGAAAAGACACCATATATTTT. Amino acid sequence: CASSSSREGKDTIYF.

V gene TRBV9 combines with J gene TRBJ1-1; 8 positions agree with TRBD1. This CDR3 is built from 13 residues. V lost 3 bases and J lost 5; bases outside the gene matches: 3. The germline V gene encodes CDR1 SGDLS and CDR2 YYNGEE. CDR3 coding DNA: TGTGCCAGCAGCGACACAGGGGGTACTGAAGCTTTCTTT. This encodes CASSDTGGTEAFF. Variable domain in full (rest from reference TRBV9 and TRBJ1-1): DSGVTQTPKHLITATGQRVTLRCSPRSGDLSVYWYQQSLDQGLQFLIQYYNGEERAKGNILERFSAQQFPDLHSELNLSSLELGDSALYFCASSDTGGTEAFFGQGTRLTVV.

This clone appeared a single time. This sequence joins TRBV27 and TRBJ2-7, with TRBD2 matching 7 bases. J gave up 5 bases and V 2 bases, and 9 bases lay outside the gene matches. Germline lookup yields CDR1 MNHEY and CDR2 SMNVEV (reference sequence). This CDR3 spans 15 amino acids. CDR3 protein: CASSLRLAGNHEQYF. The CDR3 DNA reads TGTGCCAGCAGTTTACGACTAGCCGGGAACCACGAGCAGTACTTC.

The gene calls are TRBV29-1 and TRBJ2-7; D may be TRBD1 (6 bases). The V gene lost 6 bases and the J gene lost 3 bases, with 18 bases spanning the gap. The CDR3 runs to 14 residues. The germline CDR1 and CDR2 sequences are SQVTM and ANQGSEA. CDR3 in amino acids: CSVGATKVFYEQYF. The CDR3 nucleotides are TGCAGCGTGGGGGCGACAAAGGTCTTCTACGAGCAGTACTTC.

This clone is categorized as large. The DNA for the CDR3 is TGCGCCAGCAGCAAAATACTAGCGGGGCAATTACAGAGCTCCTACAATGAGCAGTTCTTC. Its translation is CASSKILAGQLQSSYNEQFF. The genes are TRBV5-1 and TRBJ2-1, with 10 nucleotides matching TRBD2. The V segment lost 4 bases and the J segment 0 bases; nucleotides outside the gene matches: 16. Germline V gives CDR1 SGHRS, CDR2 YFSETQ. This CDR3 comprises 20 residues.